The 16 T cell receptor beta chains listed next were all sequenced from one sample in a study of STAT5B mutations in CD4+ large granular lymphocyte leukemia. Only in-frame clones appear in the TCRdb table, and some are missing; sequencing was by immunoSEQ multiplex PCR. The table records over 30,000 clones, over 60% of them present only once. The sequencing sample was made of CD4+ T cells from blood buffy coats. These receptors originate from a human donor in good health.

V and J are TRBV2 and TRBJ2-3, with 9 bases matching TRBD2. Germline values: CDR1 SNHLY, CDR2 FYNNEI. With V trimmed by 0 bases and J by 5 bases, 9 bases remained unmatched. The CDR3 extends over 17 amino acids. The CDR3 protein is CASSEAVVAGVEDTQYF. CDR3 nucleotide sequence: TGTGCCAGCAGTGAAGCCGTGGTAGCGGGGGTCGAAGATACGCAGTATTTT.

This chain connects TRBV6-1 to TRBJ1-2; TRBD1 aligns across 8 bases. CDR3 length: 14 amino acids. Trimming cost V 6 bases and J 1 base; bases outside gene matches: 4. Germline CDR1 and CDR2: MNHNS and SASEGT. CDR3 nucleotide sequence: TGTGCCAGCAGACAGGGGGAGGATAACTATGGCTACACCTTC. Translating gives CASRQGEDNYGYTF.

The rearrangement joins TRBV27 to TRBJ2-1; TRBD2 might be the D (5 bases). CDR3 length equals 15 residues. The V end was cut by 0 bases, the J end by 5 bases, with 11 bases between. Germline V lookup: CDR1 MNHEY, CDR2 SMNVEV (reference sequence). The CDR3, as DNA: TGTGCCAGCAGTTTATCGTGGACTGGACACAATGAGCAGTTCTTC. This codes for CASSLSWTGHNEQFF.

The chain employs TRBV29-1 and TRBJ2-7; 11 bases are a match to TRBD1. Germline-derived CDR1 and CDR2 are SQVTM and ANQGSEA. V shed 6 bases, J shed 7 bases, and the junction held 2 bases outside the gene matches. The CDR3 spans 11 residues. CDR3 nucleotide sequence: TGCAGCGTCGGGGACAGGGGGGAGCAGTACTTC. Its translation is CSVGDRGEQYF.

V gene TRBV5-1 combines with J gene TRBJ1-3; weak D call: TRBD1 (6 bases). The CDR3 sequence is 16 residues long. CDR1 and CDR2 from the germline V gene are SGHRS and YFSETQ. Trimming stripped 7 bases from V and 0 bases from J, with 17 bases between. The CDR3 DNA is TGCGCCAGCGCAAGGGAAGGGGGAAGCTCTGGAAACACCATATATTTT. Translation: CASAREGGSSGNTIYF.

Only a few counts were recorded for this clone. The chain is built from TRBV6-1 and TRBJ1-5; maybe TRBD1 (6 bases). This CDR3 comprises 15 residues. The V end was cut by 7 bases, the J end by 2 bases, with 15 bases between. Germline V CDR1 and CDR2: MNHNS, SASEGT. Here the CDR3 reads CASTPGEVGNQPQHF. The DNA of the CDR3 is TGTGCCAGCACCCCAGGGGAGGTTGGCAATCAGCCCCAGCATTTT.

This chain connects TRBV9 to TRBJ1-1, with unresolved D. CDR1 SGDLS and CDR2 YYNGEE come from the germline V gene. This CDR3 region has 14 residues. V lost 2 bases to trimming and J lost 2 bases, with 10 bases between them. CDR3 coding DNA: TGTGCCAGCAGCGTCGGTGGGCCAAACACTGAAGCTTTCTTT. It specifies CASSVGGPNTEAFF. The full variable domain, in which reference TRBV9 and TRBJ1-1 provide the parts outside the CDR3, is DSGVTQTPKHLITATGQRVTLRCSPRSGDLSVYWYQQSLDQGLQFLIQYYNGEERAKGNILERFSAQQFPDLHSELNLSSLELGDSALYFCASSVGGPNTEAFFGQGTRLTVV.

V and J are TRBV7-9 and TRBJ1-2; D is unclear. Trimming stripped 5 bases from V and 6 bases from J, with 13 bases between. The CDR3 is made up of 13 amino acids. The V gene's germline CDR1 is SEHNR and CDR2 FQNEAQ (reference sequence). The CDR3 region is CASSPQWRNGYTF. The CDR3 nucleotides are TGTGCCAGCAGCCCACAGTGGAGAAATGGCTACACCTTC. The whole variable domain, filled in from reference TRBV7-9 and TRBJ1-2, reads DTGVSQNPRHKITKRGQNVTFRCDPISEHNRLYWYRQTLGQGPEFLTYFQNEAQLEKSRLLSDRFSAERPKGSFSTLEIQRTEQGDSAMYLCASSPQWRNGYTFGSGTRLTVV.

The chain couples TRBV28 to TRBJ2-7, with D perhaps TRBD1 (6 bases). In germline, CDR1 is MDHEN, CDR2 SYDVKM. Trimming removed 6 bases at V and 4 bases at J, with 7 bases between. CDR3 length: 11 residues. DNA for the CDR3: TGTGCCAGCAGGGGGGCTTACGAGCAGTACTTC. Its translation: CASRGAYEQYF.

This chain connects TRBV18 to TRBJ1-5; D possibly corresponds to TRBD1 (6 bases). The V end was cut by 8 bases, the J end by 0 bases, with 8 bases between. The CDR3 consists of 13 residues. Germline V gene data show CDR1 as KGHSH and CDR2 as LQKENI. The DNA for the CDR3 is TGTGCCAGCCTAGGGGGTAGCAATCAGCCCCAGCATTTT. Translating gives CASLGGSNQPQHF.

The J gene is TRBJ1-1, the V gene TRBV11-2, with 7 bases aligning to TRBD1. The length of the CDR3 is 13 residues. Germline V lookup: CDR1 SGHAT, CDR2 FQNNGV. Losses at the gene ends were 1 base for V and 6 bases for J; bases not matched to a gene: 2. The CDR3 coding sequence is TGTGCCAGCAGCTTAGTGAGGGGGCCTGAAGCTTTCTTT. This translates into CASSLVRGPEAFF.

This rearrangement joins TRBV7-2 to TRBJ2-3; the D gene is possibly TRBD1 (6 bases). Germline assignment: CDR1 SGHTA and CDR2 FQGNSA. This CDR3 is built from 15 residues. V lost 1 base to trimming and J lost 0 bases, with 8 bases between them. CDR3 sequence (DNA): TGTGCCAGCAGCTTAGAAACAGGGAGCACAGATACGCAGTATTTT. Amino acids: CASSLETGSTDTQYF. The variable domain in full, with the rest retrieved from reference TRBV7-2 and TRBJ2-3, is GAGVSQSPSNKVTEKGKDVELRCDPISGHTALYWYRQSLGQGLEFLIYFQGNSAPDKSGLPSDRFSAERTGGSVSTLTIQRTQQEDSAVYLCASSLETGSTDTQYFGPGTRLTVL.

The chain joins TRBV5-6 to TRBJ2-1; D possibly corresponds to TRBD2 (7 bases). Trimming removed 1 base from V and 8 bases from J, with 13 bases in between. CDR1 SGHDT and CDR2 YYEEEE come from the germline V gene. This CDR3 region has 14 residues. CDR3 sequence: CASSLITGGDEQFF. CDR3 in DNA: TGTGCCAGCAGCTTGATAACGGGGGGCGATGAGCAGTTCTTC.

V usage is TRBV7-9 and J usage is TRBJ2-5; the D gene could be TRBD1 or TRBD2 (6 bases each). Germline assignment: CDR1 SEHNR and CDR2 FQNEAQ (reference sequence). CDR3 length: 18 residues. V lost 3 bases and J 5 bases, leaving 25 bases between the germline ends. This chain's CDR3 is CASSLSLGGRRLYETQYF. The CDR3 nucleotides are TGTGCCAGCAGCTTGTCTTTGGGGGGCCGAAGGCTTTACGAGACCCAGTACTTC.

The chain has TRBV4-2 and TRBJ2-7, with 7 positions matching TRBD1. V lost 2 bases and J lost 0; bases outside the gene matches: 4. From germline, CDR1 is LGHNA and CDR2 YNFKEQ. The length of the CDR3 is 15 residues. The CDR3 coding sequence is TGTGCCAGCAGCCAATCGGGACAGAACTCCTACGAGCAGTACTTC. This translates into CASSQSGQNSYEQYF.

This clone was detected a few times. The CDR3 protein is CASSFNRGREAFF. The CDR3 DNA follows: TGTGCCAGCAGCTTTAACAGGGGAAGGGAAGCTTTCTTT. The rearrangement joins TRBV11-1 to TRBJ1-1; TRBD1 agrees at 7 bases. The length of the CDR3 is 13 residues. Germline V gene lookup returns CDR1 SGHAT and CDR2 FQDESV (reference sequence). V gave up 3 bases and J gave up 8 bases; unmatched junction bases: 6.